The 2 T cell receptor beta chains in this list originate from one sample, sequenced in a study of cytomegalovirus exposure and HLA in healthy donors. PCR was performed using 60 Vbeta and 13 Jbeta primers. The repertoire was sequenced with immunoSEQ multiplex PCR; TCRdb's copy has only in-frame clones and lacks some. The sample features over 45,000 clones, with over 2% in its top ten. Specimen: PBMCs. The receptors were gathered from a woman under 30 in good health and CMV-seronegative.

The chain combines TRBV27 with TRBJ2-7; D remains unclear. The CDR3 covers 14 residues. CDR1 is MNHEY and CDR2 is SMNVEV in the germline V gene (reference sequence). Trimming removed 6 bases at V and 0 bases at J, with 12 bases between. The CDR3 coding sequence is TGTGCCAGCAGGCAATACCTTAGCTCCTACGAGCAGTACTTC. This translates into CASRQYLSSYEQYF.

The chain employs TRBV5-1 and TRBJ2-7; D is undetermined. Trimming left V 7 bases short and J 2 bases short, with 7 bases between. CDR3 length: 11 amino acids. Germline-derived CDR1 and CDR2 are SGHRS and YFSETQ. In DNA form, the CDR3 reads TGCGCCAGCGACCGGGCCTACGAGCAGTACTTC. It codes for CASDRAYEQYF.